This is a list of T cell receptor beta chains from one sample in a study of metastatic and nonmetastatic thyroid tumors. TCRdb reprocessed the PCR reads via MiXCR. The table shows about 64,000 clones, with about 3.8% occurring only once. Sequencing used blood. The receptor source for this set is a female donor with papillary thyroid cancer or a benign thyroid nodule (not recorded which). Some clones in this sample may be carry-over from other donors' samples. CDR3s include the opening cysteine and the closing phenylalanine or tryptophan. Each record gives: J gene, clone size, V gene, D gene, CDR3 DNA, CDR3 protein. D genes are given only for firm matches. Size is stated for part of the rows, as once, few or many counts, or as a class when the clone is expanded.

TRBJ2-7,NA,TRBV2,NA,TGTGCCAGCAGTTCGGGTTCAGGGTGGGAGCAGTACTTC,CASSSGSGWEQYF
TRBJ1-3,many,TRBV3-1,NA,TGTGCCAGCGCGCGTGCTGGGTACACCATATATTTT,CASARAGYTIYF
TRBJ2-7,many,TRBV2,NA,TGTGCCAGCAGTGCCCAGGGCTACGAGCAGTACTTC,CASSAQGYEQYF
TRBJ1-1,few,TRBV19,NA,TGTGCCAGTAGAGATATCCAGGGGAACACTGAAGCTTTCTTT,CASRDIQGNTEAFF
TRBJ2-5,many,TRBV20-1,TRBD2,TGCAGTGCTAGAGATCGGAGACTAGCTTGGGTCTCCAAAGAGACCCAGTACTTC,CSARDRRLAWVSKETQYF
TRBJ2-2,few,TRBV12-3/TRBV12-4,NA,TGTGCCAGCAGCTTAGCGTCGAACACCGGGGAGCTGTTTTTT,CASSLASNTGELFF
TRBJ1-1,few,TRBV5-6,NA,TGTGCCAGCAGCTACAGCAGAAGGGGCACTGAAGCTTTCTTT,CASSYSRRGTEAFF
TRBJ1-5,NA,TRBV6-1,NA,TGTGCCAGCAGTGAAGCTAACCAGCCCCAGCATTTT,CASSEANQPQHF
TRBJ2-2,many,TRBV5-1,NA,TGCGCCAGCAGCTTTGGGGGAGTGGGGACCGGGGAGCTGTTTTTT,CASSFGGVGTGELFF
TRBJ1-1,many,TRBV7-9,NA,TGTGCCAGCAGCTTTCGTAACCGGTACACTGAAGCTTTCTTT,CASSFRNRYTEAFF
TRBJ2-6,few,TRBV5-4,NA,TGTGCCAGCAGCTTGGGCGCGGGACAGTTCTCTGGGGCAAACGTCCTGACTTTC,CASSLGAGQFSGANVLTF
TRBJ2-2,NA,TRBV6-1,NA,TGTGCCAGCAGTGAGAACAGGGATTACACCGGGGAGCTGTTTTTT,CASSENRDYTGELFF
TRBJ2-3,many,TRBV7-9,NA,TGTGCCAGCAGCCCCTCTCCATCAGATACGCAGTATTTT,CASSPSPSDTQYF
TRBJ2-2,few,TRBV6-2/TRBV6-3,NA,TGTGTCAGCAGACCGGGAGAGGGCACCGGGGAGCTATTTTTT,CVSRPGEGTGELFF
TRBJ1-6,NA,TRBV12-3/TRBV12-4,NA,TGTGCCAGCAGTTTGGACTCTTCACCCCTCCACTTT,CASSLDSSPLHF
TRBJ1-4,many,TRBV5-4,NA,TGTGCCAGCAGAAAACAGGGATTTAATGAAAAACTGTTTTTT,CASRKQGFNEKLFF
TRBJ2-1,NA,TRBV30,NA,TGCGCCGGCTTGAGATGGAGCGAGGGTTACAATGAGCAGTTCTTC,CAGLRWSEGYNEQFF
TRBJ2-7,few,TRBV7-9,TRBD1,TGTGCCAGCAGCCCCCAGGGGACGGGCCAGGGGGCAATGTACTTC,CASSPQGTGQGAMYF
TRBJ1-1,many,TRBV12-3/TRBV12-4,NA,TGTGCCAGCAGGGCACAGGGTATAACTGAAGCTTTCTTT,CASRAQGITEAFF
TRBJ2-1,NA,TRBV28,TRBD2,TGTGCCAGCAGTTCCCCCGGGGGGTTAGATGAGCAGTTCTTC,CASSSPGGLDEQFF
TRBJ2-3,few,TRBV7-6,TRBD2,TGTGCCAGCAGCTCAATTAGCGGGAGCTTCACAGATACGCAGTATTTT,CASSSISGSFTDTQYF
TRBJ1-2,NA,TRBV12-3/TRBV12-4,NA,TGTGCCAGCAGTTTCAGGGGATATGGCTACACCTTC,CASSFRGYGYTF
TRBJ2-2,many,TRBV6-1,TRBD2,TGTGCCAGCAGTGAAGCTTTATCAGTGAGCGGGAACGGGGAGCTGTTTTTT,CASSEALSVSGNGELFF
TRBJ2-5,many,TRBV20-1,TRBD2,TGCAGTGCTAGAGATGGGACTAGCGGGAGTGTGCGGGAGACCCAGTACTTC,CSARDGTSGSVRETQYF
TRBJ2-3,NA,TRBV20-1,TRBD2,TGCAGTGCTGGGCGGGAGGGTTTCAGCACAGATACGCAGTATTTT,CSAGREGFSTDTQYF
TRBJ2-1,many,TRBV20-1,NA,TGCAGTGCTAGAGATTGGCGGCAAACTAGCTCCTACAATGAGCAGTTCTTC,CSARDWRQTSSYNEQFF
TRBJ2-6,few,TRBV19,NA,TGTGCCAGTAGTATGGGGGGCAGGCCGTACTCTTGGGCCAACGTCCTGACCTTC,CASSMGGRPYSWANVLTF
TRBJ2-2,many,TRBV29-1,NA,TGCAGCGTTGACGGCAGGGGAACCGGGGAGCTGTTTTTT,CSVDGRGTGELFF
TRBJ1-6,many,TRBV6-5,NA,TGTGCCAGCAGTTACTTGGGGGGGACCTTATATAATTCACCCCTCCACTTT,CASSYLGGTLYNSPLHF
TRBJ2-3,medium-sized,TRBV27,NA,TGTGCCAGCAGTTCGCAACTAGAGGTCACAGATACGCAGTATTTT,CASSSQLEVTDTQYF
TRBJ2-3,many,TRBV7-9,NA,TGTGCCAGCAGCATCAGACTAGAAAATACAGATACGCAGTATTTT,CASSIRLENTDTQYF
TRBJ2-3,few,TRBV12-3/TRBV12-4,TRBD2,TGTGCCAGCAGTTTAGGGGGGGGTGCCTTAGACACGCAGTATTTT,CASSLGGGALDTQYF
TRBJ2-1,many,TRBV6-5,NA,TGTGCCAGCAGTTACTGGACAGCGGGGCTATACAATGAGCAGTTCTTC,CASSYWTAGLYNEQFF
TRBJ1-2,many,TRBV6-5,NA,TGTGCCAGCAGTTACCTTGAGGGTTTCACTAACTATGGCTACACCTTC,CASSYLEGFTNYGYTF
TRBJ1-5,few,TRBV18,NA,TGTGCCAGCTCACCTGGGGCTTCGGGACAGCCCCAGCATTTT,CASSPGASGQPQHF
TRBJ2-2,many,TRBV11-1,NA,TGTGCCAGCAGCTTAGAGCGGCTCTACTACGGGGAGCTGTTTTTT,CASSLERLYYGELFF
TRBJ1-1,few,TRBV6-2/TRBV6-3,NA,TGTGCCAGCATTTACGGGGCAGGAAGACTCAACACTGAAGCTTTCTTT,CASIYGAGRLNTEAFF
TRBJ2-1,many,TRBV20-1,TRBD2,TGCAGTGCTAGTCATAGCGGGAGGGCCTACAATGAGCAGTTCTTC,CSASHSGRAYNEQFF
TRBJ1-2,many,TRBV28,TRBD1,TGTGCCAGCAGTTTGGACAGGGTCGGTGGCTACACCTTC,CASSLDRVGGYTF
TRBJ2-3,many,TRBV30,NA,TGTGCCTGGAGTGTGACTGCAGATACGCAGTATTTT,CAWSVTADTQYF
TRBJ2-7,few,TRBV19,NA,TGTGCCAGTAGTATGGGTACTTCGGTTGAGCAGTACTTC,CASSMGTSVEQYF
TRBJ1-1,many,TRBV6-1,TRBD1,TGTGCCAGCCGGCCGGCGGGGACAGGTGAAGCTTTCTTT,CASRPAGTGEAFF
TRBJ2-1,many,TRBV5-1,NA,TGCGCCAGCTCCCGTTCGGGACTCGGGTATAATGAGCAGTTCTTC,CASSRSGLGYNEQFF
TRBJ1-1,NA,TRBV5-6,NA,TGTGCCAGCAGCTTGGGGGCAGGGGTGAGCACTGAAGCTTTCTTT,CASSLGAGVSTEAFF
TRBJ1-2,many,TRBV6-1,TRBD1,TGTGCCAGCAGTGAAGACGGGACAGGGGGCTATGGCTACACCTTC,CASSEDGTGGYGYTF
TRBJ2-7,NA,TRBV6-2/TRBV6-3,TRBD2,TGTGCCAGCAGCCCCCCGGTGGGTAGCGGGAGGTACGAGCAGTACTTC,CASSPPVGSGRYEQYF
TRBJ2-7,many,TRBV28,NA,TGTGCCAGCCAGGACAGTAGTTCCTACGAGCAGTACTTC,CASQDSSSYEQYF
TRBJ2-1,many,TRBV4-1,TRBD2,TGCGCCAGCAGCCAGAGAATCTTGGGACTAGCGGGTACCAATGAGCAGTTCTTC,CASSQRILGLAGTNEQFF
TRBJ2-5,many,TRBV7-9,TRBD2,TGTGCCAGCAGCCCCGGACTAGCGGATAGAGAGACCCAGTACTTC,CASSPGLADRETQYF
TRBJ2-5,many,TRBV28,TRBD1,TGTGCCAGTGGGACAGGGCGGGAGACCCAGTACTTC,CASGTGRETQYF
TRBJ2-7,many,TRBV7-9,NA,TGTGCCAGCCAGATACAGTATAACAACGAGCAGTACTTC,CASQIQYNNEQYF
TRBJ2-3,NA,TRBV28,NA,TGTGCCAGCACAATGGGGCGGGAAACAGACACGGAGTATTTT,CASTMGRETDTEYF
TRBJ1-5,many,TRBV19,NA,TGTGCCAGTAGTACCAGGGGTCAGCCCCAGCATTTT,CASSTRGQPQHF
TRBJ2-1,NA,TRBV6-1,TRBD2,TGTGCCAGCAGACAAACTAGCGGGGGGTGGTCTGAGCAGTTCTTC,CASRQTSGGWSEQFF